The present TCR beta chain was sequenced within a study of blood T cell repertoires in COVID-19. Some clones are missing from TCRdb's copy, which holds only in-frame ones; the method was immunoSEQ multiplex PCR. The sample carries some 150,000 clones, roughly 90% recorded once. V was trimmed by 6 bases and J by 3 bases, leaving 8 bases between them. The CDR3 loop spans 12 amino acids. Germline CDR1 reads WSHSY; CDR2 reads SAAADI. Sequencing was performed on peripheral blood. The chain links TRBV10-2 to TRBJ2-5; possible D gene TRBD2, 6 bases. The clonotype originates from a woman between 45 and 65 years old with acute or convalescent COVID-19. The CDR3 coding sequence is TGCGCCAGCAGGGGGGAGGAAGAGACCCAGTACTTC. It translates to CASRGEEETQYF.